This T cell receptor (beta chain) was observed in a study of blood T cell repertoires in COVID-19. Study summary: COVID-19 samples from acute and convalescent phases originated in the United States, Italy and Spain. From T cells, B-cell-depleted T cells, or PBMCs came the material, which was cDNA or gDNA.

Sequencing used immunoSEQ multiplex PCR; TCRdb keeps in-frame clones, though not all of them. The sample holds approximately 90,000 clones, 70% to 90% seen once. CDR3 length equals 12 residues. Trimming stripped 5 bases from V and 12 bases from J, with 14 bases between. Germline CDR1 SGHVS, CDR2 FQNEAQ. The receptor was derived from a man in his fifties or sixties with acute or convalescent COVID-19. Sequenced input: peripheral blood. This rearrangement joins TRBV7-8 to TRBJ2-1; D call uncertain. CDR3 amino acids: CASSPMVAVQFF. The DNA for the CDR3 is TGTGCCAGCAGCCCGATGGTAGCTGTGCAGTTCTTC.